This T cell receptor (beta chain) was retrieved from a study of cytotoxic CD8 clonotypes in ibrutinib-treated CLL. Study-level information: Once treatment had gone on for a median of around 13 months, range 6 to 36, response samples were drawn. General study points: Sustained-remission patients were sampled at one set of times and progressing patients at different ones.

With respect to this clone: Its target is not known.

V was clipped by 1 base and J by 4 bases, with 11 bases between them. The CDR3 sequence is 14 residues long. The V gene's germline CDR1 is KGHSH and CDR2 LQKENI. Sequencing used immunoSEQ multiplex PCR; TCRdb keeps in-frame clones, though not all of them. The sample yields approximately 60,000 clones, approximately 50% seen once. The sequence derives from a human donor with chronic lymphocytic leukemia. The chain joins TRBV18 to TRBJ2-7, with a possible D match to TRBD1 (6 bases). The material was PBMCs, obtained at disease progression, from a patient treated with ibrutinib. The CDR3 is CASSPQGDTYEQYF. The CDR3 nucleotides read TGTGCCAGCTCACCACAGGGGGATACTTACGAGCAGTACTTC. Together with reference TRBV18 and TRBJ2-7, the CDR3 gives the full variable domain: NAGVMQNPRHLVRRRGQEARLRCSPMKGHSHVYWYRQLPEEGLKFMVYLQKENIIDESGMPKERFSAEFPKEGPSILRIQQVVRGDSAAYFCASSPQGDTYEQYFGPGTRLTVT.